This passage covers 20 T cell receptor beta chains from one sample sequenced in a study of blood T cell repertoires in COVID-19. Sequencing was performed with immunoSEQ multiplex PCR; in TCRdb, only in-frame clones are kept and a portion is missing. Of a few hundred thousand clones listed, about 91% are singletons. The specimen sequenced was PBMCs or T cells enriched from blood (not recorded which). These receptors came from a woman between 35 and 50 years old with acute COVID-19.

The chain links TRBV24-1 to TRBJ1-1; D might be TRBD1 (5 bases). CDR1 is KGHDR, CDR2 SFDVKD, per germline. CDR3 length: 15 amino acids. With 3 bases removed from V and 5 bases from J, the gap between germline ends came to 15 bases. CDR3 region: CATSDTGAGVTEAFF. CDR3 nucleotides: TGTGCCACCAGTGATACAGGTGCGGGGGTAACTGAAGCTTTCTTT.

CDR3 region: CASSTRLAGGYNEQFF. The CDR3 DNA sequence: TGCGCCAGCAGCACCCGACTAGCGGGAGGCTACAATGAGCAGTTCTTC. The V gene is TRBV4-3, the J gene TRBJ2-1; 13 positions match TRBD2. The CDR3 length is 16 residues. Unmatched junction bases numbered 4, after V lost 5 bases and J lost 3 bases. The germline V gene has CDR1 LGHNA and CDR2 YSLEER.

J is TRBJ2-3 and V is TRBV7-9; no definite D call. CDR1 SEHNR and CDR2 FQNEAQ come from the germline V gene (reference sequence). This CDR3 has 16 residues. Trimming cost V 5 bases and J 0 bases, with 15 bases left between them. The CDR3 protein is CASSPTGSRSTDTQYF. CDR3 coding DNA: TGTGCCAGCAGCCCCACCGGTAGTAGAAGCACAGATACGCAGTATTTT.

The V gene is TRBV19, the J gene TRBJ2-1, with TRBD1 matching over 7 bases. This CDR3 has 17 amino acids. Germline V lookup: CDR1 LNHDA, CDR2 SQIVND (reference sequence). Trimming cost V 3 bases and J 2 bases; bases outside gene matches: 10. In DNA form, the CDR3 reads TGTGCCAGTAGTATCGTACCCCGGCAGGGGGCCTACAATGAGCAGTTCTTC. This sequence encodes CASSIVPRQGAYNEQFF.

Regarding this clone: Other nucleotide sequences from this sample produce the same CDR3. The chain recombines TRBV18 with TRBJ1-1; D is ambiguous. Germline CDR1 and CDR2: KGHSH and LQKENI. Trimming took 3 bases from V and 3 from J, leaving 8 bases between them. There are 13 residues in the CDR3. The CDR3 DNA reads TGTGCCAGCTCACCCGGCCGGGACACTGAAGCTTTCTTT. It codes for CASSPGRDTEAFF.

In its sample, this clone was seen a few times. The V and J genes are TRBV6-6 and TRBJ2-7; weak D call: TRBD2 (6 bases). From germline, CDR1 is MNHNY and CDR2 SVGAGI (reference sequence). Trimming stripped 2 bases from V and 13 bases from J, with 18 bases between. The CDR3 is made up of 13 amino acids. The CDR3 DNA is TGTGCCAGCAGTTACGCCCAGGAGGGACGTGGCTACGTC. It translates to CASSYAQEGRGYV.

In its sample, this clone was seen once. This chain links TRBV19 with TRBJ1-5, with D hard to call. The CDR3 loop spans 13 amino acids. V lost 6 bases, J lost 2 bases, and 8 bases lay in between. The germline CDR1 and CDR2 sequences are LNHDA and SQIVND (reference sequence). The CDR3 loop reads CASSPTRNQPQHF. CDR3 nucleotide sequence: TGTGCCAGTAGCCCTACCCGCAATCAGCCCCAGCATTTT. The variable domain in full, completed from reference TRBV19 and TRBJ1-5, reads DGGITQSPKYLFRKEGQNVTLSCEQNLNHDAMYWYRQDPGQGLRLIYYSQIVNDFQKGDIAEGYSVSREKKESFPLTVTSAQKNPTAFYLCASSPTRNQPQHFGDGTRLSIL.

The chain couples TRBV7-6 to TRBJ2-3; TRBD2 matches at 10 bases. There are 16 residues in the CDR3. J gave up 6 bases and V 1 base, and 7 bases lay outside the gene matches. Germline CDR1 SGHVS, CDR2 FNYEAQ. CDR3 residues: CASSLEASGSRDTQYF. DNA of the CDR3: TGTGCCAGCAGCTTAGAGGCTAGCGGGAGTCGGGATACGCAGTATTTT.

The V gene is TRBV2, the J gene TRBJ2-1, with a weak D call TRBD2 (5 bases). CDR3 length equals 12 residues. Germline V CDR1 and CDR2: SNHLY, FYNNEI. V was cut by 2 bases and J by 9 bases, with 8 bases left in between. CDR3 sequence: CASSERGSEQFF. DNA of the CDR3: TGTGCCAGCAGTGAACGGGGAAGTGAGCAGTTCTTC. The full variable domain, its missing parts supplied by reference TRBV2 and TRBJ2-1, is EPEVTQTPSHQVTQMGQEVILRCVPISNHLYFYWYRQILGQKVEFLVSFYNNEISEKSEIFDDQFSVERPDGSNFTLKIRSTKLEDSAMYFCASSERGSEQFFGPGTRLTVL.

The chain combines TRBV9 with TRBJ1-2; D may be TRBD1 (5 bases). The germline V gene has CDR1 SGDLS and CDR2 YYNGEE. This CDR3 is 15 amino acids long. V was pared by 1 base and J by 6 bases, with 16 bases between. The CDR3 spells CASSVSGGADDGYTF. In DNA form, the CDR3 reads TGTGCCAGCAGCGTAAGCGGGGGAGCAGATGATGGCTACACCTTC.

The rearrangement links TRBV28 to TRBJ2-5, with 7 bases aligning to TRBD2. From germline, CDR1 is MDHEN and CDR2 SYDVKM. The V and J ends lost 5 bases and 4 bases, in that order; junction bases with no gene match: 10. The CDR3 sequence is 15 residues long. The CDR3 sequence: CASSGGEWSGETQYF. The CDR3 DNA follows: TGTGCCAGCAGTGGGGGGGAGTGGTCCGGAGAGACCCAGTACTTC. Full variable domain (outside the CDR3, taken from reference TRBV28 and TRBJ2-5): DVKVTQSSRYLVKRTGEKVFLECVQDMDHENMFWYRQDPGLGLRLIYFSYDVKMKEKGDIPEGYSVSREKKERFSLILESASTNQTSMYLCASSGGEWSGETQYFGPGTRLLVL.

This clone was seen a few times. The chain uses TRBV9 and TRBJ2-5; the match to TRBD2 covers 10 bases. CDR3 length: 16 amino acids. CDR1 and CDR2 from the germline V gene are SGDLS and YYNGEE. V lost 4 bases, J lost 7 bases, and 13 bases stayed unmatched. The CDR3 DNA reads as TGTGCCAGCAGCCCCGCATCGGGGACTAGCGTGGCGACCCAGTACTTC. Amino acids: CASSPASGTSVATQYF.

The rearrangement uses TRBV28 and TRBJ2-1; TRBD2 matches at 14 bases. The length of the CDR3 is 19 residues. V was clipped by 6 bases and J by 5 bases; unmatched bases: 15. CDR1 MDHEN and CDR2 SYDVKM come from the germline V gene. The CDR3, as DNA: TGTGCCAGCAGGCGAGAGCTTTGGACTAGCGGGAGGACCGACAATGAGCAGTTCTTC. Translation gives CASRRELWTSGRTDNEQFF.

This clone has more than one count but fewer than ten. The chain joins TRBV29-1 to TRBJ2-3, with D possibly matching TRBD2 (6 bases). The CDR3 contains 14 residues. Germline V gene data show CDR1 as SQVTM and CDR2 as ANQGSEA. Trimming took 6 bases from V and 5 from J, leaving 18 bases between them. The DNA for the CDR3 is TGCAGCGTGGATAACGGGATAGCGGTAGATACGCAGTATTTT. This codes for CSVDNGIAVDTQYF.

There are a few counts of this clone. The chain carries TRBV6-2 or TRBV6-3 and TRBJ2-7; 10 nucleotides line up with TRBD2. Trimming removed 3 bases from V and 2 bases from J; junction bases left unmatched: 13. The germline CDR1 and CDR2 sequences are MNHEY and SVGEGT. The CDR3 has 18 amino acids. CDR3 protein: CASSYSPTLAGDPYEQYV. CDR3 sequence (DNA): TGTGCCAGCAGTTATTCCCCGACGCTAGCGGGAGACCCCTACGAGCAGTACGTC.

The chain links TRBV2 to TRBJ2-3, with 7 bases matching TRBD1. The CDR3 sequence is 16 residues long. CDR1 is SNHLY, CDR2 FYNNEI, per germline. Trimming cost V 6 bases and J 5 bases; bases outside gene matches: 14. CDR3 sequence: CASSRESTGQGDTQYF. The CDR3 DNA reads TGTGCCAGCAGCCGGGAATCGACAGGGCAGGGAGATACGCAGTATTTT.

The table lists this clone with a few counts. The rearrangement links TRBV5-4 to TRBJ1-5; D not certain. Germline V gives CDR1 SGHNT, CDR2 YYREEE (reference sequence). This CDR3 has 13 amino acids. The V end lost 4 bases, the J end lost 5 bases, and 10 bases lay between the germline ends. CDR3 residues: CASSPTPHQPQHF. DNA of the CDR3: TGTGCCAGCAGCCCTACGCCGCATCAGCCCCAGCATTTT.

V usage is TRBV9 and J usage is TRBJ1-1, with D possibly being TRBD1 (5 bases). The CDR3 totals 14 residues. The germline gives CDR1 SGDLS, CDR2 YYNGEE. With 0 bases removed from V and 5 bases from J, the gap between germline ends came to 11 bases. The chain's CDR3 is CASSVVQGTTEAFF. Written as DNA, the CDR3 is TGTGCCAGCAGCGTAGTTCAGGGAACGACTGAAGCTTTCTTT.

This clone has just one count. The CDR3 nucleotides read TGTGCCAGCAGTTTGGGCAGGCCAAACACCTTC. This gives the protein CASSLGRPNTF. This sequence joins TRBV12-3 or TRBV12-4 and TRBJ1-2; D unresolved. The CDR3 is 11 amino acids. V was pared by 3 bases and J by 12 bases, with 11 bases between.

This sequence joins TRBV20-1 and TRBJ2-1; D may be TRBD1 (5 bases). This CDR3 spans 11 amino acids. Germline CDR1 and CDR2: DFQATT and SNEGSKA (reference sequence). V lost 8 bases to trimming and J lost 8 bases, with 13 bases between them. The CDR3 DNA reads TGCAGTCAAGACAGTCACCATGAGCAGTTCTTC. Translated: CSQDSHHEQFF.